Given below is one T cell receptor (beta chain) in context. Each CDR3 protein is one row after TCRdb ran MiXCR on the RT-PCR reads. This table holds under 200,000 distinct CDR3 sequences, more than 10% found once. CDR3 length: 16 amino acids. Germline assignment: CDR1 MNHEY and CDR2 SMNVEV (reference sequence). Trimming took 5 bases from V and 1 from J, leaving 17 bases between them. The source of the sample is a study of response to subunit inactivated influenza vaccine. These sequences were also reported in another study, on T cells expressing NK-cell markers. As reported in that work: Production of TCR beta cDNA relied on 5'RACE template switching with UMIs. It was sorted CD3+CD56-NKG2C+, CD3+CD56+NKG2C- and CD3+CD56+NKG2C+ T cells that provided the TCR beta repertoires. Sequenced donors, eight in total, included seven who were HCMV-seropositive and one who was seronegative. The same clonotypes also predominated in the CD3+CD56-NKG2C+ fraction of a handful of donors.

The chain is built from TRBV27 and TRBJ2-5; D is ambiguous. This sample comprised CD8+ T cells sorted from PBMCs, obtained roughly 12 days after vaccination. The sequence derives from a man aged 45-65 years who received an inactivated influenza vaccine. Here the CDR3 reads CASSPPFSGLQETQYF. CDR3 DNA sequence: TGTGCCAGCAGTCCACCTTTTTCGGGTCTCCAAGAGACCCAGTACTTC.